This is a list of T cell receptor beta chains from one sample in a study of technical replicates of blood from several donors. This table comes from immunoSEQ multiplex PCR, and its TCRdb copy is limited to in-frame clones, with some not included. Of about 50,000 clones listed, about 90% are singletons. The sample comprised PBMCs. These receptors all stem from a human donor in good health. Some clones in this sample may be carry-over from other donors' samples. Both conserved end residues are part of each CDR3. The order of the fields is CDR3 length, V gene, clone size, D gene, J gene, CDR3 protein, CDR3 DNA. The D gene is left open where the match is weak. Clone size is shown for a subset of rows, as once, few, many or a class of expanded clone.

13	TRBV7-3	NA	TRBD2	TRBJ2-5	CASSYREGETQYF	TGTGCCAGCAGCTACCGGGAGGGAGAGACCCAGTACTTC
22	TRBV28	NA	TRBD2	TRBJ2-1	CASSLCITVGGRGLAGHNEQFF	TGTGCCAGCAGTTTATGCATAACGGTTGGTGGGCGTGGGCTAGCGGGCCACAATGAGCAGTTCTTC
17	TRBV19	NA	NA	TRBJ2-7	CASSTQVRPASSYEQYF	TGTGCCAGTAGTACTCAGGTCAGGCCCGCCAGCTCCTACGAGCAGTACTTC
18	TRBV19	NA	TRBD1	TRBJ1-6	CASRPGGGQGAYNSPLHF	TGTGCCAGTAGACCAGGAGGGGGACAGGGGGCCTATAATTCACCCCTCCACTTT
15	TRBV19	NA	NA	TRBJ1-5	CASSPRGTFNQPQHF	TGTGCCAGTAGCCCCAGGGGTACCTTCAATCAGCCCCAGCATTTT
16	TRBV11-2	NA	TRBD1	TRBJ2-7	CASSETLGTGSYEQYF	TGTGCCAGCAGCGAGACGTTAGGGACAGGGTCCTACGAGCAGTACTTC
19	TRBV4-1	NA	NA	TRBJ2-7	CASSQEQISVTGTRYEQYF	TGCGCCAGCAGCCAAGAACAAATCTCCGTGACAGGCACTCGGTACGAGCAGTACTTC
11	TRBV18	NA	NA	TRBJ1-4	CASSGGEKLFF	TGTGCCAGCTCAGGAGGGGAAAAACTGTTTTTT
14	TRBV6-1	NA	NA	TRBJ2-5	CASTHRWGEETQYF	TGTGCCAGCACCCATCGGTGGGGGGAGGAGACCCAGTACTTC
14	TRBV6-5	once	NA	TRBJ2-4	CASSYSGAKNIQYF	TGTGCCAGCAGTTACTCGGGGGCGAAAAACATTCAGTACTTC
14	TRBV6-6	once	TRBD2	TRBJ2-7	CASRSGLAGYEQYF	TGTGCCAGCAGGTCGGGACTAGCGGGATACGAGCAGTACTTC
14	TRBV6-5	NA	TRBD1	TRBJ2-3	CASRQGATTDTQYF	TGTGCCAGCAGACAGGGGGCGACGACAGATACGCAGTATTTT
17	TRBV7-6	few	TRBD2	TRBJ2-3	CASSPHGLAGGTDTQYF	TGTGCCAGCAGCCCTCACGGACTAGCGGGGGGCACAGATACGCAGTATTTT
16	TRBV7-2	NA	NA	TRBJ1-3	CASSLVHGGAGNTIYF	TGTGCCAGCAGCTTAGTGCACGGTGGGGCGGGAAACACCATATATTTT
16	TRBV15	NA	NA	TRBJ1-2	CATSRDRLSANYGYTF	TGTGCCACCAGCAGAGACAGGTTGTCCGCTAACTATGGCTACACCTTC
15	TRBV12-5	NA	TRBD2	TRBJ2-7	CASGLEPSGSNEQYF	TGTGCTAGTGGTTTGGAACCTAGCGGGAGTAACGAGCAGTACTTC
12	TRBV6-5	NA	NA	TRBJ1-2	CAIRGQNYGYTF	TGTGCCATCAGGGGCCAGAACTATGGCTACACCTTC
15	TRBV18	NA	TRBD1	TRBJ1-2	CASSPIETGGLGYTF	TGTGCCAGCTCACCAATTGAGACAGGGGGCTTGGGCTACACCTTC
15	TRBV6-1	NA	NA	TRBJ1-6	CATYPGSSYNSPLHF	TGTGCCACCTATCCGGGGAGCTCCTATAATTCACCCCTCCACTTT
15	TRBV5-4	NA	TRBD2	TRBJ2-5	CASSSSSGGAETQYF	TGTGCCAGCAGCTCATCTAGCGGGGGGGCCGAGACCCAGTACTTC
13	TRBV13	NA	NA	TRBJ1-1	CASSSYLVTEAFF	TGTGCCAGCAGCTCCTACCTGGTCACTGAAGCTTTCTTT
17	TRBV4-1	NA	NA	TRBJ2-7	CASSQDRSPWTGYEQYF	TGCGCCAGCAGCCAAGATCGGTCGCCCTGGACTGGATACGAGCAGTACTTC
16	TRBV4-1	NA	TRBD2	TRBJ2-5	CASSQAGASGEETQYF	TGCGCCAGCAGCCAGGCCGGGGCTAGCGGGGAAGAGACCCAGTACTTC
14	TRBV5-6	few	NA	TRBJ2-1	CASSILAFSNEQFF	TGTGCCAGCAGTATCCTAGCTTTTTCCAATGAGCAGTTCTTC
17	TRBV4-1	NA	TRBD2	TRBJ2-2	CASSQDRLAGGTGELFF	TGCGCCAGCAGCCAAGATAGGCTAGCGGGGGGCACCGGGGAGCTGTTTTTT
15	TRBV6-1	NA	NA	TRBJ2-5	CASDRGGGAWETQYF	TGTGCCAGCGATAGAGGGGGAGGGGCGTGGGAGACCCAGTACTTC
14	TRBV6-4	NA	NA	TRBJ2-5	CASTQADLEETQYF	TGTGCCAGCACTCAAGCGGACTTGGAAGAGACCCAGTACTTC
16	TRBV4-1	NA	TRBD1	TRBJ1-4	CASSQKPQGANEKLFF	TGCGCCAGCAGCCAAAAGCCCCAGGGGGCTAATGAAAAACTGTTTTTT
15	TRBV6-5	once	TRBD2	TRBJ2-7	CASSLSSGGSYEQYF	TGTGCCAGCAGTTTATCTAGCGGGGGGTCCTACGAGCAGTACTTC
11	TRBV20-1	NA	NA	TRBJ2-4	CSFGRDSIQYF	TGCAGTTTCGGTCGTGACTCCATTCAGTACTTC
15	TRBV5-8	NA	NA	TRBJ1-2	CASSLERRTNDGYTF	TGTGCCAGCAGCTTGGAAAGGCGGACTAACGATGGCTACACCTTC
13	TRBV30	NA	TRBD1	TRBJ2-5	CAWSRGLEETQYF	TGTGCCTGGAGTAGGGGGCTGGAGGAGACCCAGTACTTC
13	TRBV7-9	NA	NA	TRBJ1-4	CASSSAMSEKLFF	TGTGCCAGCAGCTCAGCCATGAGTGAAAAACTGTTTTTT
14	TRBV19	few	NA	TRBJ2-2	CASSGASFTGELFF	TGTGCCAGTAGTGGTGCTAGCTTCACCGGGGAGCTGTTTTTT
15	TRBV5-1	NA	NA	TRBJ1-1	CASSLSGLQNTEAFF	TGCGCCAGCAGCTTGAGTGGACTCCAGAACACTGAAGCTTTCTTT
15	TRBV5-1	NA	TRBD2	TRBJ2-1	CASSLLAGGSNEQFF	TGCGCCAGCAGCCTACTAGCGGGGGGCTCCAATGAGCAGTTCTTC
15	TRBV9	NA	TRBD1	TRBJ1-4	CASSKRQGVNEKLFF	TGTGCCAGCAGCAAACGACAGGGTGTTAATGAAAAACTGTTTTTT
15	TRBV7-2	NA	NA	TRBJ2-5	CASSLRRAVQETQYF	TGTGCCAGCAGCTTACGGAGGGCAGTCCAAGAGACCCAGTACTTC
19	TRBV4-3	NA	TRBD2	TRBJ2-7	CASSQVVSSGRPSSYEQYF	TGCGCCAGCAGCCAAGTCGTATCTAGCGGGAGGCCTAGCTCCTACGAGCAGTACTTC
17	TRBV5-4	NA	TRBD1	TRBJ1-2	CASSPLDRGPSNYGYTF	TGTGCCAGCAGCCCGCTGGACAGGGGGCCTTCAAACTATGGCTACACCTTC
15	TRBV6-1	few	NA	TRBJ1-6	CASNGGSSYNSPLHF	TGTGCCAGCAACGGCGGGAGCTCCTATAATTCACCCCTCCACTTT
13	TRBV19	NA	TRBD1	TRBJ1-1	CASRRTGTEKAFF	TGTGCCAGTAGACGGACCGGGACAGAGAAAGCTTTCTTT
13	TRBV6-5	NA	NA	TRBJ1-1	CASSRRQNTEAFF	TGTGCCAGCAGTCGACGACAAAATACTGAAGCTTTCTTT
12	TRBV7-9	NA	NA	TRBJ2-7	CASSTGQREQYF	TGTGCCAGCAGCACCGGACAGCGCGAGCAGTACTTC
13	TRBV6-5	NA	NA	TRBJ1-1	CASSYKGGGDAFF	TGTGCCAGCAGTTACAAGGGGGGAGGGGACGCTTTCTTT